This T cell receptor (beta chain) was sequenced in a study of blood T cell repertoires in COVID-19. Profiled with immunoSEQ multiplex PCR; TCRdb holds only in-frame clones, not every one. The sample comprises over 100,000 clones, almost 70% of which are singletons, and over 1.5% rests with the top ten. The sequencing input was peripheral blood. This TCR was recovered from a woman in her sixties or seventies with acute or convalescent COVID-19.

The CDR3 bases are TGTGCCAGCTCACCACCTTTCGCAGGACACTACGAGCAGTACTTC. Its protein is CASSPPFAGHYEQYF. This chain uses TRBV18 with TRBJ2-7, with TRBD1 as a possible D gene (5 bases). Per germline, CDR1 KGHSH and CDR2 LQKENI. The CDR3 has 15 residues. V gave up 0 bases and J gave up 3 bases, with 12 bases separating them.